This TCR beta chain was sequenced in a study of T cells in Graves' hyperthyroidism and ophthalmopathy. Regions amplified from RNA transcripts were the TCR beta CDR3 regions. The HTBI primer set served for first-round RT-PCR of the TCR CDR3. TCRdb used MiXCR to reprocess the multiplex PCR reads, holding one entry per CDR3 protein. The sample yields hundreds of thousands of distinct CDR3 sequences, 12% to 15% seen once. Germline trimming cut 4 bases from V and 0 bases from J; bases unmatched to any gene: 15. This CDR3 spans 19 amino acids. Per germline, CDR1 SEHNR and CDR2 FQNEAQ (reference sequence). This clonotype came up a few times. Stability of Graves' hyperthyroidism was defined as absent ophthalmopathy progression within 18 months. Subjects aged 18 to 65 presented with newly diagnosed hyperthyroidism of less than 2 months' duration. Pregnant or lactating patients were excluded, as were those with uncontrolled infection or other autoimmune disease.

The V and J genes are TRBV7-9 and TRBJ2-1; 7 bases align to TRBD1. The clonotype comes from a woman aged 18-30 years with Graves' hyperthyroidism. Source material: blood. This chain's CDR3 is CASSSTQNWDSSSYNEQFF. CDR3 nucleotide sequence: TGTGCCAGCAGCTCCACCCAGAACTGGGACAGCAGCTCCTACAATGAGCAGTTCTTC.